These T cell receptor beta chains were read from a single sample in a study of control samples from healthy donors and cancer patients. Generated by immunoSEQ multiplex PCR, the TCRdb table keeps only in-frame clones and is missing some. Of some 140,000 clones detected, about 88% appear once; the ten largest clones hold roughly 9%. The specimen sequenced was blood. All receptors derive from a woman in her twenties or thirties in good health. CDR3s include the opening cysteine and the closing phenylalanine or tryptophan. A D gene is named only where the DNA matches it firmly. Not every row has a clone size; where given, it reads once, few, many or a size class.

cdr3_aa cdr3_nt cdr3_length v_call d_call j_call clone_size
CASSLDGLAKYNEQFF TGCGCCAGCAGCTTGGACGGACTAGCGAAATACAATGAGCAGTTCTTC 16 TRBV5-1 TRBD2 TRBJ2-1 once
CASSLRGESYNEQFF TGTGCCAGCAGCTTAAGAGGGGAGTCCTACAATGAGCAGTTCTTC 15 TRBV7-6 - TRBJ2-1 -
CASSIAWGLHQPQHF TGTGCCAGTAGTATAGCTTGGGGGCTGCATCAGCCCCAGCATTTT 15 TRBV19 - TRBJ1-5 -
CASSKDYASTDTQYF TGTGCCAGCAGCAAGGACTACGCTAGCACAGATACGCAGTATTTT 15 TRBV5-4 - TRBJ2-3 -
CASSLGTGLGETQYF TGTGCCAGCAGCTTAGGGACAGGGTTGGGAGAGACCCAGTACTTC 15 TRBV7-9 TRBD1 TRBJ2-5 -
CASSPSGGQGWLAGGYEQYF TGTGCCAGCAGTCCATCCGGGGGACAGGGATGGCTAGCGGGAGGGTACGAGCAGTACTTC 20 TRBV27 TRBD2 TRBJ2-7 -
CASREEVAGYNEQFF TGTGCCAGCAGGGAAGAGGTAGCGGGCTACAATGAGCAGTTCTTC 15 TRBV2 TRBD2 TRBJ2-1 few
CASSLGLNQPQHF TGTGCCAGCAGTTTGGGCCTGAATCAGCCCCAGCATTTT 13 TRBV12-3/TRBV12-4 - TRBJ1-5 -
CASTSRGTTGAEQYF TGCGCCAGCACCTCGAGGGGGACAACCGGGGCCGAGCAGTACTTC 15 TRBV5-1 - TRBJ2-7 -
CASSQGGTGVYEQYF TGCGCCAGCAGCCAAGGGGGGACAGGAGTTTACGAGCAGTACTTC 15 TRBV4-1 TRBD1 TRBJ2-7 few
CASNLGVEGGYGYTF TGTGCCAGCAACCTTGGGGTGGAGGGAGGATATGGCTACACCTTC 15 TRBV3-1/TRBV3-2 - TRBJ1-2 -
CASSPRVGSGTSGSSYEQYF TGTGCCAGCAGCCCTAGGGTGGGTTCCGGGACTAGCGGGAGCTCCTACGAGCAGTACTTC 20 TRBV11-3 TRBD2 TRBJ2-7 -
CASSLGTIQETQYF TGTGCCAGCAGCCTCGGGACTATTCAAGAGACCCAGTACTTC 14 TRBV7-9 TRBD2 TRBJ2-5 -
CASHGREPSYEQYF TGTGCCAGTCACGGGAGGGAACCCTCCTACGAGCAGTACTTC 14 TRBV6-5 TRBD2 TRBJ2-7 -
CASSLAREGVLSYEQYF TGTGCCAGCAGCTTGGCTAGGGAGGGGGTCCTCTCCTACGAGCAGTACTTC 17 TRBV5-6 - TRBJ2-7 -
CASSPNPTGATLGYTF TGTGCCAGCTCACCAAACCCGACAGGGGCTACCCTGGGCTACACCTTC 16 TRBV18 TRBD1 TRBJ1-2 -
CASSLAGGVTGELFF TGCGCCAGCAGCTTGGCCGGGGGCGTCACCGGGGAGCTGTTTTTT 15 TRBV5-1 - TRBJ2-2 -
CASSPPVVRYAYEQYF TGTGCCAGCTCACCACCGGTGGTCAGGTATGCATACGAGCAGTACTTC 16 TRBV18 - TRBJ2-7 -
CASSLEPGLASNEQFF TGCGCCAGCAGCTTGGAACCGGGACTAGCCTCCAATGAGCAGTTCTTC 16 TRBV5-1 TRBD2 TRBJ2-1 -
CSVEDGGETQYF TGCAGCGTTGAAGACGGGGGAGAGACCCAGTACTTC 12 TRBV29-1 - TRBJ2-5 once
CASCNTGSDEQYF TGTGCCAGCTGCAACACAGGGTCCGACGAGCAGTACTTC 13 TRBV3-1/TRBV3-2 - TRBJ2-7 -
CASSSIGEAGAYEQYF TGTGCCAGCAGCTCCATAGGGGAAGCGGGAGCCTACGAGCAGTACTTC 16 TRBV5-4 TRBD2 TRBJ2-7 few
CAISESQGQETQYF TGTGCCATCAGTGAGTCCCAGGGTCAAGAGACCCAGTACTTC 14 TRBV10-3 - TRBJ2-5 -
CASSDHAGRTNTEAFF TGTGCCAGCAGTGACCACGCCGGGAGGACTAACACTGAAGCTTTCTTT 16 TRBV25-1 - TRBJ1-1 -
CASSLWPNEQFF TGTGCCAGCAGTTTGTGGCCGAATGAGCAGTTCTTC 12 TRBV28 - TRBJ2-1 -
CASSQDSRPGEQYF TGTGCCAGCAGCCAAGATTCAAGGCCTGGGGAGCAGTACTTC 14 TRBV3-1/TRBV3-2 - TRBJ2-7 few
CASSTRDRANEQYF TGTGCCAGCAGCACTCGGGACAGGGCGAACGAGCAGTACTTC 14 TRBV27 TRBD1 TRBJ2-7 few
CASSIYEQYF TGTGCCAGTAGTATCTACGAGCAGTACTTC 10 TRBV19 - TRBJ2-7 -
CASSLIASGANVLTF TGTGCCAGCAGCTTGATCGCCTCTGGGGCCAACGTCCTGACTTTC 15 TRBV5-5 - TRBJ2-6 -
CASRPQGSADTQYF TGTGCCAGTAGACCACAGGGTTCGGCAGATACGCAGTATTTT 14 TRBV19 - TRBJ2-3 -
CASSYSGGRAEAFF TGTGCCAGCAGTTACTCAGGGGGTCGGGCTGAAGCTTTCTTT 14 TRBV6-5 - TRBJ1-1 -
CASSYSLGQVGLEAFF TGTGCCAGCAGTTACTCCCTCGGACAGGTGGGACTTGAAGCTTTCTTT 16 TRBV6-5 TRBD1 TRBJ1-1 -
CASSEYPTVNTEAFF TGTGCCAGCAGTGAATACCCGACAGTGAACACTGAAGCTTTCTTT 15 TRBV6-1 - TRBJ1-1 -
CAWSVGSGRSEQYF TGTGCCTGGAGTGTAGGCAGCGGGAGGTCCGAGCAGTACTTC 14 TRBV30 TRBD2 TRBJ2-7 -
CASTGGTTEAFF TGTGCCAGCACAGGAGGGACCACTGAAGCTTTCTTT 12 TRBV6-5 - TRBJ1-1 -
CASSPGQGLSYGYTF TGCGCCAGCAGTCCGGGACAGGGACTCAGCTATGGCTACACCTTC 15 TRBV10-2 TRBD1 TRBJ1-2 -
CASSPPTTGAWAKNIQYF TGCGCCAGCAGTCCACCGACCACAGGGGCGTGGGCCAAAAACATTCAGTACTTC 18 TRBV23-1 TRBD1 TRBJ2-4 -
CASSWGPETQYF TGTGCCAGCAGCTGGGGACCCGAGACCCAGTACTTC 12 TRBV5-8 - TRBJ2-5 once
CASSPSRLGDEQFF TGTGCCAGCAGCCCCAGCCGACTCGGGGATGAGCAGTTCTTC 14 TRBV4-2 - TRBJ2-1 many
CASSSYHHYEQYF TGTGCCAGCAGTTCATACCACCATTACGAGCAGTACTTC 13 TRBV6-5 - TRBJ2-7 -
CASSSQYEQYF TGTGCCAGCAGCTCCCAATACGAGCAGTACTTC 11 TRBV5-4 - TRBJ2-7 -
CASSVFSSGSYNEQFF TGTGCCAGCAGCGTTTTTTCTAGCGGCTCCTACAATGAGCAGTTCTTC 16 TRBV9 TRBD2 TRBJ2-1 -
CAWSVGRDQPQHF TGTGCCTGGAGTGTAGGCCGGGATCAGCCCCAGCATTTT 13 TRBV30 - TRBJ1-5 -
CASKRNLNTEAFF TGTGCCAGCAAAAGGAATCTGAACACTGAAGCTTTCTTT 13 TRBV6-5 - TRBJ1-1 -
CASSFAGEETQYF TGTGCCAGCAGTTTTGCGGGAGAAGAGACCCAGTACTTC 13 TRBV6-4 TRBD2 TRBJ2-5 -
CASRPGKSYEQYF TGTGCCAGCAGGCCAGGGAAATCATACGAGCAGTACTTC 13 TRBV11-2 - TRBJ2-7 once
CASSLTGQGARGYTF TGTGCCAGCAGCTTAACCGGACAGGGGGCGAGGGGCTACACCTTC 15 TRBV7-8 TRBD1 TRBJ1-2 -
CASSKTPASGRFEQYF TGTGCCAGCAGCAAAACCCCGGCTAGCGGGAGATTCGAGCAGTACTTC 16 TRBV7-2 TRBD2 TRBJ2-7 -
CASRGGGNQPQHF TGTGCTTCCAGGGGAGGAGGCAATCAGCCCCAGCATTTT 13 TRBV30 - TRBJ1-5 -
CASSERLAGSYEQYF TGTGCCAGCAGTGAACGACTAGCGGGCTCCTACGAGCAGTACTTC 15 TRBV6-1 TRBD2 TRBJ2-7 -
CASSQDRGSWNEQFF TGTGCCAGCAGCCAAGACCGCGGGAGCTGGAATGAGCAGTTCTTC 15 TRBV3-1/TRBV3-2 TRBD2 TRBJ2-1 -
CASSQGTSASSYEQYF TGTGCCAGCAGCCAGGGCACTAGCGCCAGCTCCTACGAGCAGTACTTC 16 TRBV4-2 TRBD2 TRBJ2-7 -
CASSLSGRDYQPQHF TGTGCCAGCAGTTTATCGGGCCGGGATTACCAGCCCCAGCATTTT 15 TRBV27 - TRBJ1-5 -
CASSLGWAGEQYF TGCGCCAGCAGCTTGGGGTGGGCGGGCGAGCAGTACTTC 13 TRBV5-1 - TRBJ2-7 -
CASSFGGLNYGYTF TGTGCCAGCAGCTTCGGGGGATTAAACTATGGCTACACCTTC 14 TRBV7-9 - TRBJ1-2 -